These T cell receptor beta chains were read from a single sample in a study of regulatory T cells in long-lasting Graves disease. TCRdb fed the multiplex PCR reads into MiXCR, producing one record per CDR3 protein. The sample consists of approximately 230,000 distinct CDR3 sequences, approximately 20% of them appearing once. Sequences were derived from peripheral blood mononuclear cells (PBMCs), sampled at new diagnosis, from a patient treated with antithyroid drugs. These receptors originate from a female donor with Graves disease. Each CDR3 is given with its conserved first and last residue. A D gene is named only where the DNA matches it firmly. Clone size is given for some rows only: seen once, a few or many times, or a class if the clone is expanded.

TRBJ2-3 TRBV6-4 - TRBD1 TGTGCCAGCAGTAGGGGACAGGGAGGAGATACGCAGTATTTT CASSRGQGGDTQYF
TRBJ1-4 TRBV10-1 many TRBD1 TGCGCCAGCAGTGAGTCCGGACAGGGAGGTGAAAAACTGTTTTTT CASSESGQGGEKLFF
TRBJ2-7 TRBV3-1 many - TGTGCCAGCAGCCCGGGACGGTTCTACGAGCAGTACTTC CASSPGRFYEQYF
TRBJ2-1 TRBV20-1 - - TGCAGTGTAACTGAGGGGCTCAATGAGCAGTTCTTC CSVTEGLNEQFF
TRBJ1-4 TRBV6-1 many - TGTGCCAGCAGTGAAATAATATTAGAAAAACTGTTTTTT CASSEIILEKLFF
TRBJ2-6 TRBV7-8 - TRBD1 TGTGCCAGCAGAAGATCTCCGGGACAGAGCTCTGGGGCCAACGTCCTGACTTTC CASRRSPGQSSGANVLTF
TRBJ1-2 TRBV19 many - TGTGCCATACAATTCTCCCCGGCTAACTATGGCTACACCTTC CAIQFSPANYGYTF
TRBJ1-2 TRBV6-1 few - TGTGCCAGCAGAGCCCCGGTGGTAAACTATGGCTACACCTTC CASRAPVVNYGYTF
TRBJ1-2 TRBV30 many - TGTGCCTGGACGAGGGGAAACTATGGCTACACCTTC CAWTRGNYGYTF
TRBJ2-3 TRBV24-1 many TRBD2 TGTGCCACCAGTGAACAACCGGGACTAGCGGGATCAGATACGCAGTATTTT CATSEQPGLAGSDTQYF
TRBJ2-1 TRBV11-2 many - TGTGCCAGCAGCGTCCGGGGACTGCCTCAGGGCAATGAGCAGTTCTTC CASSVRGLPQGNEQFF
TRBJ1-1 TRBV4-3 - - TGCGCCAGCAGCCAGACTTTGGGCTTGGAAGCTTTCTTT CASSQTLGLEAFF
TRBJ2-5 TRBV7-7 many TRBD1 TGTGCCAGCAGTACGGGACAGGGCCAAGAGACCCAGTACTTC CASSTGQGQETQYF
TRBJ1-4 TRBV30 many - TGTGCCTGGAGCTCCGAAAAACTGTTTTTT CAWSSEKLFF
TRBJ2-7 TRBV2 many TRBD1 TGTGCCACCTGGGACAGGAGCTACGAGCAGTACTTC CATWDRSYEQYF
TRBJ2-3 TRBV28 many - TGTGCCAGCAGTTTTCGGCAACAGGGAGATACGCAGTATTTT CASSFRQQGDTQYF
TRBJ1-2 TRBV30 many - TGTGCCTGGGCCCGGACATCTAACTATGGCTACACCTTC CAWARTSNYGYTF
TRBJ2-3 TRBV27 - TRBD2 TGTGCCAGCAGTTTATCGGCTAGCGGGAGGGAGGATACGCAGTATTTT CASSLSASGREDTQYF
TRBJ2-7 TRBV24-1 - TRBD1 TGTGCCACCAGTGATCCGACAGGGAGTGGGGTCGGCGAGCAGTACTTC CATSDPTGSGVGEQYF
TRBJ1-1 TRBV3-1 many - TGTGCCAGCAGCACCGGGGGTGGCACTGAAGCTTTCTTT CASSTGGGTEAFF
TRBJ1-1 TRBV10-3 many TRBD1 TGTGCCATCAGTGATGGGGACAGGGGAGTCCCTGAAGCTTTCTTT CAISDGDRGVPEAFF
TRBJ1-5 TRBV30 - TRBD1 TGTGCCTGGAGTGTGGGGACAGGGTTCCATCAGCCCCAGCATTTT CAWSVGTGFHQPQHF
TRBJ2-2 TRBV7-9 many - TGTGCCAGCGAGTCCACCGGGGAGCTGTTTTTT CASESTGELFF
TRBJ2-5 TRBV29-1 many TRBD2 TGCAGCGTTGCTTCCGGACTAGCGGGAGTCGGGGCCCAGTACTTC CSVASGLAGVGAQYF
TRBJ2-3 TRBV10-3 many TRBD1 TGTGCCATCAGTGAGTCGAGGTCAGGGGGCGCAGATACGCAGTATTTT CAISESRSGGADTQYF
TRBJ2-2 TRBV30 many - TGTGCCTGGGAACTACAGAACACCGGGGAGCTGTTTTTT CAWELQNTGELFF
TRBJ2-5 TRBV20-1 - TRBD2 TGCAGTGCTAGAGACCCCCGACTAGCGGGAGAGACCCAGTACTTC CSARDPRLAGETQYF